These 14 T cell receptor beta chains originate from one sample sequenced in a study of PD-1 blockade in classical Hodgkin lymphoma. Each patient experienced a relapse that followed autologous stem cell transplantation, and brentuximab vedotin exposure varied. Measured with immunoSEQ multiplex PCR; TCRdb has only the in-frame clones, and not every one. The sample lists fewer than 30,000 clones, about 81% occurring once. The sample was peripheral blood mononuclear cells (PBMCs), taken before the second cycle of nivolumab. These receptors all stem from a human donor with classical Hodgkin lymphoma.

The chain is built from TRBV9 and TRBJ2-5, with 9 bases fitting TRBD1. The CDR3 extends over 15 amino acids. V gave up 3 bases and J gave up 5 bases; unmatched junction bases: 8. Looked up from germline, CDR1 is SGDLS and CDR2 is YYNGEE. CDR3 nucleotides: TGTGCCAGCAGCGCCGGGACAGGGCCCTGGGAGACCCAGTACTTC. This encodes CASSAGTGPWETQYF.

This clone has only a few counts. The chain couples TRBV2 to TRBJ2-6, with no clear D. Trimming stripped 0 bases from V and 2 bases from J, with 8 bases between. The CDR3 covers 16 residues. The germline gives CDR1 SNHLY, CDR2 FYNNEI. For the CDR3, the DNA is TGTGCCAGCAGTGAAGCCTGGCAAACTGGGGCCAACGTCCTGACTTTC. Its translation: CASSEAWQTGANVLTF.

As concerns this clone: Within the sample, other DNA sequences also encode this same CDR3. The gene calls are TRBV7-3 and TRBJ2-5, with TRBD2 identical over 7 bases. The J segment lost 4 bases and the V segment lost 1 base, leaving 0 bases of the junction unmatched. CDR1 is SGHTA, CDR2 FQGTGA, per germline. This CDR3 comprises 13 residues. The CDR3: CASSLSGGETQYF. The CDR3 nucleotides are TGTGCCAGCAGCTTAAGCGGGGGAGAGACCCAGTACTTC.

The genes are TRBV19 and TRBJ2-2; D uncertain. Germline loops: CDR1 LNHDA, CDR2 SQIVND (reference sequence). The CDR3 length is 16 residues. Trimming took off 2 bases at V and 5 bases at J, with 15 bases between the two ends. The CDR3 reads CASSITRSQWTGELFF. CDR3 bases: TGTGCCAGTAGTATAACGCGCTCCCAGTGGACCGGGGAGCTGTTTTTT.

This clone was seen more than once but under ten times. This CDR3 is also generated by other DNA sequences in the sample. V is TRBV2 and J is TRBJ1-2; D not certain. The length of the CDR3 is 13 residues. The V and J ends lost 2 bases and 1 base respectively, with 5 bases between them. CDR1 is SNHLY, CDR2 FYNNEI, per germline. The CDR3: CASSEQDNYGYTF. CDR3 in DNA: TGTGCCAGCAGTGAACAAGATAACTATGGCTACACCTTC.

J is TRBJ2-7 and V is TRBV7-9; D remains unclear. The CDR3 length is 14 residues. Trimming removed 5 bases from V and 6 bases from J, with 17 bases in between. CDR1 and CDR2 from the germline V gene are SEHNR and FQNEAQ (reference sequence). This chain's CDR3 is CASSHDLGIAEQYF. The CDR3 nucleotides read TGTGCCAGCAGCCACGACCTTGGAATCGCCGAGCAGTACTTC.

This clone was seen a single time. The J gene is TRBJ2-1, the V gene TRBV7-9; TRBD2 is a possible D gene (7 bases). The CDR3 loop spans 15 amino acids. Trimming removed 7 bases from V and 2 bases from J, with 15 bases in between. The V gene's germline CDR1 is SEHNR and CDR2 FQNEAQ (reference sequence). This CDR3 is CASKLGGGAYNEQFF. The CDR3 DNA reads TGTGCCAGCAAACTGGGCGGGGGCGCCTACAATGAGCAGTTCTTC. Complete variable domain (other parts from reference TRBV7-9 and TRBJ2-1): DTGVSQNPRHKITKRGQNVTFRCDPISEHNRLYWYRQTLGQGPEFLTYFQNEAQLEKSRLLSDRFSAERPKGSFSTLEIQRTEQGDSAMYLCASKLGGGAYNEQFFGPGTRLTVL.

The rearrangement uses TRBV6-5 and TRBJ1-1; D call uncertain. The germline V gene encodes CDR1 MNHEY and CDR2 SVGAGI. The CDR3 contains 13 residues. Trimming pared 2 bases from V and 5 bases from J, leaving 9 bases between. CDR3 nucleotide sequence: TGTGCCAGCAGTTACGGGCAGTGGACTGAAGCTTTCTTT. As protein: CASSYGQWTEAFF.

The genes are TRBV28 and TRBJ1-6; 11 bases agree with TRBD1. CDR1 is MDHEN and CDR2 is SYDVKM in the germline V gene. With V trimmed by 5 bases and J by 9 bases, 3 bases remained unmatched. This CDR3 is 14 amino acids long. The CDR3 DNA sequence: TGTGCCAGCAGTCTGGGACAGGGGGGTTCACCCCTCCACTTT. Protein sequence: CASSLGQGGSPLHF.

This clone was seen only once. Here the CDR3 DNA reads TGCGCCAGCAGCTTGATACCAGGGGAACAGACCCAGTACTTC. Translation gives CASSLIPGEQTQYF. This rearrangement joins TRBV5-1 to TRBJ2-5, with D maybe TRBD1 (6 bases). CDR1 and CDR2 from the germline V gene are SGHRS and YFSETQ. V lost 1 base and J lost 6, with 13 bases in between. There are 14 residues in the CDR3.

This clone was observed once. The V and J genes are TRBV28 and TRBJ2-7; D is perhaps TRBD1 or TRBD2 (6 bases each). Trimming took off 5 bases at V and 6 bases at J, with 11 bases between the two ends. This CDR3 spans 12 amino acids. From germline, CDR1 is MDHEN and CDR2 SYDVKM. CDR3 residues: CASSKQGGEQYF. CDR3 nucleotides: TGTGCCAGCAGTAAACAGGGAGGCGAGCAGTACTTC. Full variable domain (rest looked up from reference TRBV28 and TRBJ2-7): DVKVTQSSRYLVKRTGEKVFLECVQDMDHENMFWYRQDPGLGLRLIYFSYDVKMKEKGDIPEGYSVSREKKERFSLILESASTNQTSMYLCASSKQGGEQYFGPGTRLTVT.

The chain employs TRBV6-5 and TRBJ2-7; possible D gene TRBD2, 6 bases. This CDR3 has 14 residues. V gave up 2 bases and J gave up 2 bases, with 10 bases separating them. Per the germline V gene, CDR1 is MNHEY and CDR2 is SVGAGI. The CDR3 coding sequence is TGTGCCAGCAGTTACAGTGGGACTCCCTACGAGCAGTACTTC. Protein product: CASSYSGTPYEQYF.

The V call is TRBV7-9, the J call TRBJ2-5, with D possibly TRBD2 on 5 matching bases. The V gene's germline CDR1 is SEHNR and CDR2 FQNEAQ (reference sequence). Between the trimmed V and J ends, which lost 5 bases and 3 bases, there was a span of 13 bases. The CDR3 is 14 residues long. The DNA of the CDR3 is TGTGCCAGCAGCATCGGGGAATGGAAAGAGACCCAGTACTTC. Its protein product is CASSIGEWKETQYF.

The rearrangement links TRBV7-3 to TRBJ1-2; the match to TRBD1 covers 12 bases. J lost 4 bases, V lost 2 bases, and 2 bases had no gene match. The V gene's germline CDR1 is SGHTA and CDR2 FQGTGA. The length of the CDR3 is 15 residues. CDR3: CASSLGTGGPYGYTF. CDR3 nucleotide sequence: TGTGCCAGCAGCTTAGGGACAGGGGGCCCCTATGGCTACACCTTC. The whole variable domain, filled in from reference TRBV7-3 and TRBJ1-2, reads GAGVSQTPSNKVTEKGKYVELRCDPISGHTALYWYRQSLGQGPEFLIYFQGTGAADDSGLPNDRFFAVRPEGSVSTLKIQRTERGDSAVYLCASSLGTGGPYGYTFGSGTRLTVV.